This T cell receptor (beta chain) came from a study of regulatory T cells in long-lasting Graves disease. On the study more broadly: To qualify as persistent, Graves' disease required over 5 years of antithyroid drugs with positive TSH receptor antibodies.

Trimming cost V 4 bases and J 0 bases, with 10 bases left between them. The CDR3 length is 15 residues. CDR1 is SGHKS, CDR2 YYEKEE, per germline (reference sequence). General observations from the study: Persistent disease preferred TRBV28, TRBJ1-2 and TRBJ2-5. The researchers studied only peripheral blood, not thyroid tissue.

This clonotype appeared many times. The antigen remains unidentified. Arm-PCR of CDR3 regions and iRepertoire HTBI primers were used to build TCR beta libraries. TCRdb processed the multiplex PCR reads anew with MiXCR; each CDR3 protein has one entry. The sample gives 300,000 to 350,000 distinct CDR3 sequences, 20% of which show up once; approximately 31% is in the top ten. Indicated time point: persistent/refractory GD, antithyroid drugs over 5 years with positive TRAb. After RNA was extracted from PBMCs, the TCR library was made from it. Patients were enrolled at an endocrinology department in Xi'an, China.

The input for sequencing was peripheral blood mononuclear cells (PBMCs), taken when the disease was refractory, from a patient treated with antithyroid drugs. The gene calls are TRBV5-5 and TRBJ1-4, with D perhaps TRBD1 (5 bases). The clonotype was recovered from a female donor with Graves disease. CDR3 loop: CASSNRIATNEKLFF. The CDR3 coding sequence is TGTGCCAGCAGCAACAGGATTGCAACTAATGAAAAACTGTTTTTT.